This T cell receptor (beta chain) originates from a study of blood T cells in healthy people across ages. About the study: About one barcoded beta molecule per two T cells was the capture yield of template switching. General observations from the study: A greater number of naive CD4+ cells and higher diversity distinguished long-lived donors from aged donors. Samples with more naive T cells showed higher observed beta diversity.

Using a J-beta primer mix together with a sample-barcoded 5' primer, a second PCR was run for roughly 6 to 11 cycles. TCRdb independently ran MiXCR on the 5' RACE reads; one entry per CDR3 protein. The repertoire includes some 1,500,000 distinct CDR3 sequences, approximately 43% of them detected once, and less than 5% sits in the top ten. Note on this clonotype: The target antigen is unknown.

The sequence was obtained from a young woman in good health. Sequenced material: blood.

The CDR3 is CASSYQGDRDEKLFF. CDR3 sequence (DNA): TGTGCCAGCAGTTACCAAGGGGACAGGGATGAAAAACTGTTTTTT. The rearrangement joins TRBV6-6 to TRBJ1-4; 9 bases are shared with TRBD1. CDR3 length: 15 residues. CDR1 is MNHNY and CDR2 is SVGAGI in the germline V gene (reference sequence). The ends lost 2 bases at V and 6 bases at J; junction bases unmatched: 4.